These 13 T cell receptor beta chains were sequenced from one sample in a study of read filtering for tumor transcriptome and immune sequencing. This library used approximately 370 ng RNA and molecular barcoded adaptors spanning alpha/delta and beta/gamma chains. TCRdb ran MiXCR on the reads and lists one entry per CDR3 protein. Among around 38,000 distinct CDR3 sequences listed, around 15% were seen once. The specimen sequenced was a population of CD138-negative cells sorted from bone marrow. Receptor source: a donor at least 40 years old with multiple myeloma.

The sample holds many counts of this clonotype. The genes are TRBV15 and TRBJ2-4; D possibly uses TRBD1 or TRBD2 (5 bases each). The CDR3 has 15 residues. V was cut by 3 bases and J by 7 bases, with 16 bases left in between. Germline CDR1 reads LNHNV; CDR2 reads YYDKDF (reference sequence). The CDR3 region is CATSSRDQLKNIQYF. CDR3 DNA sequence: TGTGCCACCAGCAGTAGGGACCAATTGAAGAACATTCAGTACTTC.

This clonotype has at least ten counts. The V gene is TRBV7-2, the J gene TRBJ2-5; 7 positions agree with TRBD1. The CDR3 is made up of 15 amino acids. The germline gives CDR1 SGHTA, CDR2 FQGNSA. V gave up 1 base and J gave up 2 bases; unmatched junction bases: 4. The CDR3 nucleotides are TGTGCCAGCAGCTTAGTTACAGGGGTGCAAGAGACCCAGTACTTC. Protein: CASSLVTGVQETQYF.

At least ten counts were recorded for this clonotype. The J gene is TRBJ2-1, the V gene TRBV20-1, with 10 bases aligning to TRBD2. This CDR3 spans 17 amino acids. Germline-derived CDR1 and CDR2 are DFQATT and SNEGSKA (reference sequence). The V segment lost 7 bases and the J segment 10 bases; nucleotides outside the gene matches: 22. CDR3 sequence: CSVQGFPKSLAGDEQFF. CDR3 DNA: TGCAGTGTCCAGGGTTTCCCGAAATCGCTAGCGGGAGACGAGCAGTTCTTC.

The sample holds many counts of this clonotype. The chain carries TRBV7-9 and TRBJ2-6; D not resolved. This CDR3 is built from 13 residues. Germline CDR1 SEHNR, CDR2 FQNEAQ (reference sequence). V was cut by 3 bases and J by 4 bases, with 4 bases left in between. CDR3 nucleotide sequence: TGTGCCAGCAGCTTTCAGGGGGCCAACGTCCTGACTTTC. Amino acid sequence: CASSFQGANVLTF.

This clonotype appeared many times. This chain links TRBV28 with TRBJ1-2, with D possibly matching TRBD1 (5 bases). Germline CDR1 and CDR2: MDHEN and SYDVKM. V lost 10 bases and J lost 3, with 24 bases in between. CDR3 length equals 16 residues. CDR3 nucleotides: TGTGCCACCAAGAATGATATGGGGACGGTCTACTATGGCTACACCTTC. It encodes CATKNDMGTVYYGYTF.

This clonotype was seen a handful of times. A much larger clone sits a single nucleotide away, making a read error possible. The chain is built from TRBV23-1 and TRBJ2-3; D remains unclear. TRBV23-1 is recorded as an ORF, its role being uncertain. CDR3 length: 17 amino acids. The V gene lost 0 bases and the J gene lost 3 bases, with 16 bases spanning the gap. The CDR3, as DNA: TGCGCCAGCAGTCAATCAAATTCCTCCATAGGGACAGATACGCAGTATTTT. This gives the protein CASSQSNSSIGTDTQYF.

Details on this clonotype: Since the CDR3 does not end with the conserved phenylalanine or tryptophan, this likely comes from a read error. The DNA is left out, because the CDR3 cannot be placed on it with certainty; the CDR3 is given as TCRdb lists it. The CDR3: CSVASGTSGRAEVC. J is TRBJ2-1 and V is TRBV29-1; no check of the table's D call, TRBD2, against the DNA was made. From its first to its last residue, the CDR3 has 14 amino acids. Germline V CDR1 and CDR2: SQVTM, ANQGSEA.

This clonotype came up many times. The J gene is TRBJ2-2, the V gene TRBV28; TRBD2 aligns across 11 bases. CDR3 size: 16 residues. Trimming cost V 5 bases and J 7 bases; bases outside gene matches: 9. Germline CDR1 and CDR2: MDHEN and SYDVKM. The CDR3 reads CASSPRTSGLDGELFF. The CDR3 bases are TGTGCCAGCAGTCCGAGGACTAGCGGGCTGGACGGGGAGCTGTTTTTT.

The table lists this clonotype with many counts. The chain employs TRBV7-2 and TRBJ2-1; TRBD2 might be the D (6 bases). Germline assignment: CDR1 SGHTA and CDR2 FQGNSA. There are 12 residues in the CDR3. V lost 1 base and J lost 10, with 8 bases in between. As DNA, the CDR3 is TGTGCCAGCAGCTTAGACCTAGCGGAGCAGTTCTTC. It encodes CASSLDLAEQFF. Full variable domain (rest looked up from reference TRBV7-2 and TRBJ2-1): GAGVSQSPSNKVTEKGKDVELRCDPISGHTALYWYRQSLGQGLEFLIYFQGNSAPDKSGLPSDRFSAERTGGSVSTLTIQRTQQEDSAVYLCASSLDLAEQFFGPGTRLTVL.

This clonotype was found many times. The chain is built from TRBV5-1 and TRBJ1-3, with D perhaps matching TRBD1 (6 bases). CDR3 length: 17 residues. Trimming pared 3 bases from V and 0 bases from J, leaving 16 bases between. Germline-derived CDR1 and CDR2 are SGHRS and YFSETQ. CDR3 region: CASSYLQGSTSGNTIYF. The CDR3 DNA sequence: TGCGCCAGCAGCTACCTCCAGGGGTCGACCTCTGGAAACACCATATATTTT.

This clonotype has a count of ten or more. This chain links TRBV27 with TRBJ2-5; D may match TRBD1 or TRBD2 (6 bases each). This CDR3 is built from 13 residues. Germline-derived CDR1 and CDR2 are MNHEY and SMNVEV (reference sequence). The ends were cut back, 3 bases at V and 3 bases at J, with 8 bases in the middle. As DNA, the CDR3 is TGTGCCAGCAGTTTTAGGGGGGAAGAGACCCAGTACTTC. It specifies CASSFRGEETQYF.

This clonotype showed up many times. The chain employs TRBV10-3 and TRBJ2-5; D is uncertain. Trimming removed 4 bases from V and 1 base from J, with 7 bases in between. The CDR3 runs to 13 residues. Germline CDR1 and CDR2: ENHRY and SYGVKD. The CDR3 here is CAISVNSQETQYF. For the CDR3, the DNA is TGTGCCATCAGTGTGAACAGCCAAGAGACCCAGTACTTC.

This clonotype appeared many times. V and J are TRBV7-2 and TRBJ1-4, with TRBD1 identical over 8 bases. In germline, CDR1 is SGHTA, CDR2 FQGNSA. This CDR3 is 15 amino acids long. J was trimmed by 7 bases and V by 2 bases; bases with no gene match: 6. DNA for the CDR3: TGTGCCAGCAGCTTACAGGGGGCGAAGGTTGAAAAACTGTTTTTT. This codes for CASSLQGAKVEKLFF. Drawing the rest from reference TRBV7-2 and TRBJ1-4, the complete variable domain is GAGVSQSPSNKVTEKGKDVELRCDPISGHTALYWYRQSLGQGLEFLIYFQGNSAPDKSGLPSDRFSAERTGGSVSTLTIQRTQQEDSAVYLCASSLQGAKVEKLFFGSGTQLSVL.